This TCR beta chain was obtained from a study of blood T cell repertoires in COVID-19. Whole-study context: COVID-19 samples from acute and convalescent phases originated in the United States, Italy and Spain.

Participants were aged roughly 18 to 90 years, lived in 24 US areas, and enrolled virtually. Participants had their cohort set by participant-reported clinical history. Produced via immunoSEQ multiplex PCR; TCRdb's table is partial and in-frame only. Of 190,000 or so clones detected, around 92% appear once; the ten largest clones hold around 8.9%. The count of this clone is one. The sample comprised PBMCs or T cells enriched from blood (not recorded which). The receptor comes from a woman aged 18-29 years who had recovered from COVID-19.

The CDR3 spells CATSSGRQPQHF. The DNA of the CDR3 is TGTGCCACCAGCAGTGGCCGACAGCCCCAGCATTTT. V is TRBV15 and J is TRBJ1-5, with D hard to call. CDR1 is LNHNV and CDR2 is YYDKDF in the germline V gene (reference sequence). The CDR3 totals 12 residues. Trimming removed 3 bases at V and 7 bases at J, with 7 bases between. Full variable domain (rest looked up from reference TRBV15 and TRBJ1-5): DAMVIQNPRYQVTQFGKPVTLSCSQTLNHNVMYWYQQKSSQAPKLLFHYYDKDFNNEADTPDNFQSRRPNTSFCFLDIRSPGLGDTAMYLCATSSGRQPQHFGDGTRLSIL.